The 27 T cell receptor beta chains presented below share a single source sample, sequenced in a study of blood T cell repertoires in COVID-19. The table came from immunoSEQ multiplex PCR; TCRdb's copy has only in-frame clones and leaves some out. There are some 200,000 clones in the sample; 83% occur only once, and nearly 5% lies in the top ten. Sequenced input: PBMCs or T cells enriched from blood (not recorded which). Receptors were obtained from a woman aged 45-65 years who had been exposed to COVID-19.

The CDR3 region is CASSLTGQSNQPQHF. CDR3 in DNA: TGTGCCAGCAGTTTAACGGGACAGAGCAATCAGCCCCAGCATTTT. The chain is built from TRBV27 and TRBJ1-5; 7 nucleotides agree with TRBD1. After removal of 2 bases from V and 1 base from J, the junction contained 2 bases not matched to a gene. Germline CDR1 is MNHEY and CDR2 is SMNVEV (reference sequence). The CDR3 extends over 15 amino acids.

This clone appeared a single time. This rearrangement joins TRBV6-1 to TRBJ1-3; no clear D gene. Trimming stripped 2 bases from V and 2 bases from J, with 7 bases between. This CDR3 has 14 amino acids. Looked up from germline, CDR1 is MNHNS and CDR2 is SASEGT. The CDR3 spells CASSEPGAGNTIYF. CDR3 DNA sequence: TGTGCCAGCAGTGAACCAGGCGCTGGAAACACCATATATTTT.

The DNA of the CDR3 is TGTGCCAGTAGCCAGACAGGGTACGAAGGCTACACCTTC. Translated, it gives CASSQTGYEGYTF. The chain uses TRBV19 and TRBJ1-2, with 7 bases that match TRBD1. CDR3 size: 13 residues. Germline CDR1 is LNHDA and CDR2 is SQIVND (reference sequence). The trim removed 6 bases at V and 8 bases at J, leaving 9 bases unmatched.

This clone has only a few counts. The CDR3 region is CASSGTTGREQYF. The CDR3, as DNA: TGTGCCAGCAGCGGGACGACAGGCCGCGAGCAGTACTTC. The chain links TRBV5-6 to TRBJ2-7; maybe TRBD1 (6 bases). This CDR3 contains 13 residues. Germline-derived CDR1 and CDR2 are SGHDT and YYEEEE. Trimming cost V 4 bases and J 6 bases, with 14 bases left between them. Filled out from reference TRBV5-6 and TRBJ2-7, the complete variable domain reads DAGVTQSPTHLIKTRGQQVTLRCSPKSGHDTVSWYQQALGQGPQFIFQYYEEEERQRGNFPDRFSGHQFPNYSSELNVNALLLGDSALYLCASSGTTGREQYFGPGTRLTVT.

V and J are TRBV25-1 and TRBJ1-1; no clear D. Germline V lookup: CDR1 MGHDK, CDR2 SYGVNS. The length of the CDR3 is 13 residues. V was shortened by 7 bases and J by 1 base, with 10 bases between the two germline ends. The DNA of the CDR3 is TGTGCCAGCAAATCTGCCGGGAACACTGAAGCTTTCTTT. Its translation: CASKSAGNTEAFF.

This sequence joins TRBV6-6 and TRBJ1-3; no definite D call. CDR1 MNHNY and CDR2 SVGAGI come from the germline V gene (reference sequence). This CDR3 is 13 amino acids long. V was shortened by 7 bases and J by 4 bases, with 11 bases between the two germline ends. CDR3 in amino acids: CASTAESGNTIYF. CDR3 bases: TGTGCCAGCACAGCGGAGTCAGGAAACACCATATATTTT.

The rearrangement joins TRBV13 to TRBJ1-1; 10 bases map to TRBD1. This CDR3 has 14 residues. Germline loops: CDR1 PRHDT, CDR2 FYEKMQ (reference sequence). V shed 5 bases and J 10 bases; nucleotides not matched to a gene: 10. CDR3 region: CASSGVDRGRRAFF. DNA of the CDR3: TGTGCCAGCAGCGGAGTAGACAGGGGGCGGCGAGCTTTCTTT.

The rearrangement links TRBV19 to TRBJ1-1; 7 bases match TRBD1. The germline CDR1 and CDR2 sequences are LNHDA and SQIVND (reference sequence). Losses at the gene ends were 7 bases for V and 4 bases for J; bases not matched to a gene: 6. There are 13 residues in the CDR3. CDR3 in amino acids: CASNAGGITEAFF. The CDR3 DNA follows: TGTGCCAGTAACGCAGGGGGGATCACTGAAGCTTTCTTT.

The V and J genes are TRBV29-1 and TRBJ1-2; the D gene is possibly TRBD1 (6 bases). The CDR3 runs to 11 residues. Looked up from germline, CDR1 is SQVTM and CDR2 is ANQGSEA. V lost 7 bases, J lost 8 bases, and 14 bases lay in between. DNA of the CDR3: TGCAGCGGGGCGGACAGTGAGGGCTACACCTTC. Protein product: CSGADSEGYTF. Supplemented by reference TRBV29-1 and TRBJ1-2, the full variable domain reads SAVISQKPSRDICQRGTSLTIQCQVDSQVTMMFWYRQQPGQSLTLIATANQGSEATYESGFVIDKFPISRPNLTFSTLTVSNMSPEDSSIYLCSGADSEGYTFGSGTRLTVV.

The rearrangement links TRBV7-2 to TRBJ2-2, with a possible D match to TRBD1 (5 bases). Germline V CDR1 and CDR2: SGHTA, FQGNSA. This CDR3 has 13 residues. Trimming cost V 5 bases and J 6 bases, with 10 bases left between them. This CDR3 reads CASSQGVAGELFF. In nucleotides, the CDR3 is TGTGCCAGCAGCCAAGGGGTGGCCGGGGAGCTGTTTTTT.

The chain links TRBV6-5 to TRBJ2-7; 7 bases line up with TRBD1. The germline CDR1 and CDR2 sequences are MNHEY and SVGAGI. Trimming took 6 bases from V and 2 from J; bases not matched to a gene: 4. The CDR3 sequence is 13 residues long. The CDR3 sequence is CASRRGPTYEQYF. CDR3 sequence (DNA): TGTGCCAGCAGGAGGGGGCCAACCTACGAGCAGTACTTC.

Concerning this clone: A read error may account for a junction end that differs from germline. Here the CDR3 reads CASARGYAYTF. The CDR3 coding sequence is TGTGCCAGCGCCCGCGGGTATGCCTACACCTTC. This chain links TRBV3-1 (or the pseudogene TRBV3-2) with TRBJ1-2; D uncertain. Germline V lookup: CDR1 LGHDT, CDR2 YNNKEL (reference sequence). This CDR3 spans 11 amino acids.

The CDR3 region has the DNA TGCAGCGTTGTGGTTATAACGGGCTATGGCTACACCTTC. Protein: CSVVVITGYGYTF. V gene TRBV29-1 combines with J gene TRBJ1-2; D not resolved. CDR1 SQVTM and CDR2 ANQGSEA come from the germline V gene. V was shortened by 4 bases and J by 4 bases, with 13 bases between the two germline ends. The CDR3 sequence is 13 residues long. Variable domain in full (rest from reference TRBV29-1 and TRBJ1-2): SAVISQKPSRDICQRGTSLTIQCQVDSQVTMMFWYRQQPGQSLTLIATANQGSEATYESGFVIDKFPISRPNLTFSTLTVSNMSPEDSSIYLCSVVVITGYGYTFGSGTRLTVV.

This chain joins TRBV6-5 and TRBJ1-5; D is perhaps TRBD1 (5 bases). The germline gives CDR1 MNHEY, CDR2 SVGAGI. CDR3 size: 13 residues. The ends were cut back, 6 bases at V and 4 bases at J, with 10 bases in the middle. CDR3 nucleotide sequence: TGTGCCAGCAGCCAGCGACAGAATCAGCCCCAGCATTTT. This gives the protein CASSQRQNQPQHF.

The V call is TRBV7-2, the J call TRBJ1-1, with D hard to call. Trimming removed 8 bases at V and 1 base at J, with 20 bases between. The CDR3 totals 16 residues. Germline values: CDR1 SGHTA, CDR2 FQGNSA. The CDR3 is CASRNTWRARNTEAFF. The CDR3 bases are TGTGCCAGCCGAAATACCTGGAGGGCGAGGAACACTGAAGCTTTCTTT.

V usage is TRBV2 and J usage is TRBJ1-3, with D uncertain. The CDR3 is 16 amino acids. V dropped 4 bases and J dropped 2 bases, with 15 bases sitting between them. In germline, CDR1 is SNHLY, CDR2 FYNNEI. The CDR3 loop reads CASSVYRRFPGNTIYF. The CDR3 DNA sequence: TGTGCCAGCAGTGTCTATCGTCGGTTCCCTGGAAACACCATATATTTT.

The V call is TRBV27, the J call TRBJ1-1, with unresolved D. The V gene's germline CDR1 is MNHEY and CDR2 SMNVEV (reference sequence). V was trimmed by 8 bases and J by 5 bases, leaving 18 bases between them. The CDR3 is 14 amino acids. This chain's CDR3 is CASRPGGRGTEAFF. DNA for the CDR3: TGTGCCAGCCGTCCAGGTGGAAGAGGGACTGAAGCTTTCTTT.

This clone appeared once. This chain connects TRBV7-9 to TRBJ2-7; the match to TRBD2 covers 7 bases. The V gene end was trimmed by 5 bases and the J gene end by 2 bases; junction bases not matched to a gene: 6. Germline CDR1 and CDR2: SEHNR and FQNEAQ (reference sequence). The CDR3 has 14 residues. In DNA form, the CDR3 reads TGTGCCAGCAGCCCCCGGGACTACCCCTACGAGCAGTACTTC. Its translation: CASSPRDYPYEQYF. Full variable domain (outside the CDR3, taken from reference TRBV7-9 and TRBJ2-7): DTGVSQNPRHKITKRGQNVTFRCDPISEHNRLYWYRQTLGQGPEFLTYFQNEAQLEKSRLLSDRFSAERPKGSFSTLEIQRTEQGDSAMYLCASSPRDYPYEQYFGPGTRLTVT.

The rearrangement links TRBV30 to TRBJ1-2; D is undetermined. The V end lost 5 bases, the J end lost 7 bases, and 17 bases lay between the germline ends. This CDR3 comprises 13 residues. Germline CDR1 is GTSNPN and CDR2 is SVGIG (reference sequence). CDR3 coding DNA: TGTGCCTGGGACTCAGTGAAAAAGGTTGGCTACACCTTC. Its protein product is CAWDSVKKVGYTF. The full variable domain, with the rest looked up from reference TRBV30 and TRBJ1-2, is SQTIHQWPATLVQPVGSPLSLECTVEGTSNPNLYWYRQAAGRGLQLLFYSVGIGQISSEVPQNLSASRPQDRQFILSSKKLLLSDSGFYLCAWDSVKKVGYTFGSGTRLTVV.

The chain has TRBV11-1 and TRBJ2-4; no definite D call. Germline CDR1 reads SGHAT; CDR2 reads FQDESV (reference sequence). V was cut by 5 bases and J by 0 bases, with 5 bases left in between. CDR3 length: 13 residues. The CDR3 region has the DNA TGTGCCAGCAGCCGAGGAGCCAAAAACATTCAGTACTTC. Protein sequence: CASSRGAKNIQYF.

The chain recombines TRBV5-8 with TRBJ1-2; D perhaps matches TRBD1 (6 bases). This CDR3 region has 15 residues. Looked up from germline, CDR1 is SGHTS and CDR2 is YDEGEE. V gave up 4 bases and J gave up 8 bases, with 21 bases separating them. The CDR3 DNA is TGTGCCAGCAGCCCAACGGGACACAAACCGGAGGGCTACACCTTC. This gives the protein CASSPTGHKPEGYTF.

The V call is TRBV5-6, the J call TRBJ2-7, with D possibly TRBD1 on 6 matching bases. V lost 4 bases, J lost 0 bases, and 14 bases lay in between. This CDR3 contains 15 residues. CDR1 is SGHDT and CDR2 is YYEEEE in the germline V gene. CDR3 DNA: TGTGCCAGCAGCCCGGACACAGGGAGCTCCTACGAGCAGTACTTC. Translation: CASSPDTGSSYEQYF.

The V call is TRBV19, the J call TRBJ1-3, with 9 bases fitting TRBD1. V lost 4 bases to trimming and J lost 9 bases; unmatched junction nucleotides: 10. Per the germline V gene, CDR1 is LNHDA and CDR2 is SQIVND (reference sequence). The CDR3 sequence is 15 residues long. CDR3: CASSTYRGLLFTIYF. The DNA of the CDR3 is TGTGCCAGTAGTACCTACAGGGGGCTCCTGTTCACCATATATTTT. The full variable domain, rest sourced from reference TRBV19 and TRBJ1-3, is DGGITQSPKYLFRKEGQNVTLSCEQNLNHDAMYWYRQDPGQGLRLIYYSQIVNDFQKGDIAEGYSVSREKKESFPLTVTSAQKNPTAFYLCASSTYRGLLFTIYFGEGSWLTVV.

The V call is TRBV7-2, the J call TRBJ1-5, with 7 positions matching TRBD1. From germline, CDR1 is SGHTA and CDR2 FQGNSA. Trimming removed 5 bases from V and 4 bases from J; junction bases left unmatched: 8. CDR3 size: 15 residues. In DNA form, the CDR3 reads TGTGCCAGCAGCCAAAAACAGGGGCAGAATCAGCCCCAGCATTTT. Encoded protein: CASSQKQGQNQPQHF. Looking up the rest from reference TRBV7-2 and TRBJ1-5 gives the full variable domain: GAGVSQSPSNKVTEKGKDVELRCDPISGHTALYWYRQSLGQGLEFLIYFQGNSAPDKSGLPSDRFSAERTGGSVSTLTIQRTQQEDSAVYLCASSQKQGQNQPQHFGDGTRLSIL.

The V and J genes are TRBV4-1 and TRBJ2-2; 9 bases are shared with TRBD2. The germline gives CDR1 MGHRA, CDR2 YSYEKL. CDR3 length: 17 residues. V gave up 2 bases and J gave up 4 bases; unmatched junction bases: 8. CDR3 amino acids: CASSQLAGTAGTGELFF. In nucleotides, the CDR3 is TGCGCCAGCAGCCAACTAGCGGGAACCGCAGGCACCGGGGAGCTGTTTTTT.

The rearrangement uses TRBV18 and TRBJ1-3, with D maybe TRBD1 (5 bases). This CDR3 is 18 amino acids long. The germline V gene has CDR1 KGHSH and CDR2 LQKENI. V gave up 1 base and J gave up 0 bases, with 16 bases separating them. The CDR3 DNA is TGTGCCAGCTCACCACTCGGGGGGATACTCGACTCTGGAAACACCATATATTTT. It specifies CASSPLGGILDSGNTIYF.

This rearrangement joins TRBV27 to TRBJ2-7; 7 nucleotides agree with TRBD2. Germline V CDR1 and CDR2: MNHEY, SMNVEV (reference sequence). V dropped 2 bases and J dropped 1; count of bases not matched to a gene: 2. The CDR3 contains 14 residues. The CDR3, as DNA: TGTGCCAGCAGTTTAGGGCGGGGGTCCTACGAGCAGTACTTC. Its translation is CASSLGRGSYEQYF.